These T cell receptor beta chains were read from a single sample in a study of blood T cell repertoires in COVID-19. Using immunoSEQ multiplex PCR, the repertoire was profiled, and TCRdb retains in-frame clones only, with some absent. The sample records about 110,000 clones, less than 90% being singletons. Input material: peripheral blood. Every receptor here comes from a human donor in a cohort sampled during active COVID-19. Each CDR3 is given with its conserved first and last residue. The D gene is left open where the match is weak. Clone size, where shown, is once, few, many, or a class for clones that have expanded.

NA	TRBV7-9	TRBJ2-5	TRBD1	TGTGCCAGCCACCGGACAGGGGGAGAGACCCAGTACTTC	CASHRTGGETQYF
NA	TRBV11-3	TRBJ2-2	TRBD2	TGTGCCAGCAGCCCTACTAGCGGGCAGAACACCGGGGAGCTGTTTTTT	CASSPTSGQNTGELFF
NA	TRBV7-8	TRBJ2-1	TRBD2	TGTGCCAGCAGCTTAGAGTTAGGAGCGGGAGGAAGCAATGAGCAGTTCTTC	CASSLELGAGGSNEQFF
NA	TRBV15	TRBJ2-3	TRBD2	TGTGCCACCAGCAGACAAGGGAGGGCGTTGGTCACAGATACGCAGTATTTT	CATSRQGRALVTDTQYF
NA	TRBV7-3	TRBJ2-1	TRBD2	TGTGCCAGCAGCTTAGTCGGGCTAGCGGGAGTCGATGAGCAGTTCTTC	CASSLVGLAGVDEQFF
NA	TRBV27	TRBJ2-1	NA	TGTGCCAGCAGTTTAACGCCGGGAGTAGGATACAATGAGCAGTTCTTC	CASSLTPGVGYNEQFF
NA	TRBV5-1	TRBJ2-6	NA	TGCGCCAGCAGCTTGGCCGTGTCTACTGGGGCCAACGTCCTGACTTTC	CASSLAVSTGANVLTF
NA	TRBV7-2	TRBJ1-1	NA	TGTGCCAGCAGCCCCCAGGGGCCGAACACTGAAGCTTTCTTT	CASSPQGPNTEAFF
once	TRBV27	TRBJ2-3	NA	TGTGCCAGCAGTTTCCCCGGTAGCACAGATACGCAGTATTTT	CASSFPGSTDTQYF
NA	TRBV28	TRBJ2-2	NA	TGTGCCAGCAGTTTATGGCGGGTCAACACCGGGGAGCTGTTTTTT	CASSLWRVNTGELFF
NA	TRBV30	TRBJ1-5	TRBD1	TGTGCCTGGAGTCGGGGACAGGGGGCTTTTGGCAATCAGCCCCAGCATTTT	CAWSRGQGAFGNQPQHF
once	TRBV28	TRBJ2-5	NA	TGTGCCAGCAGAGAAGGGGCGAGTGGTCAGGAGACCCAGTACTTC	CASREGASGQETQYF
NA	TRBV6-5	TRBJ1-1	TRBD1	TGTGCCAGCACCAGACAGGGCAAGAACACTGAAGCTTTCTTT	CASTRQGKNTEAFF
NA	TRBV25-1	TRBJ2-7	NA	TGTGCCAGCAGTGAACAGGGGTCCTACGAGCAGTACTTC	CASSEQGSYEQYF
once	TRBV6-1	TRBJ2-3	TRBD2	TGTGCCAGCAGTGAAGGACTAGCGGGACGCACAAGCACAGATACGCAGTATTTT	CASSEGLAGRTSTDTQYF
NA	TRBV11-3	TRBJ2-1	TRBD1	TGTGCCAGCAGCCCGCGGACAGGGGGCTACGATGAGCAGTTCTTC	CASSPRTGGYDEQFF
NA	TRBV7-9	TRBJ1-1	NA	TGTGCCAGCGGAGTCAGCCCGAACACTGAAGCTTTCTTT	CASGVSPNTEAFF
NA	TRBV19	TRBJ2-2	NA	TGTGCCAGTAGTAGGGAGGCCGGGGAGCTGTTTTTT	CASSREAGELFF
NA	TRBV9	TRBJ2-1	TRBD2	TGTGCCAGCAGCGCAGTAACTAGCGGGATTAGGAATGAGCAGTTCTTC	CASSAVTSGIRNEQFF
few	TRBV6-2/TRBV6-3	TRBJ2-3	TRBD2	TGTGCCAGCAGTTACGCTAGCGGGATCAATACGCAGTATTTT	CASSYASGINTQYF
NA	TRBV11-2	TRBJ2-5	TRBD2	TGTGCCAGCAGCTTGGGACTAGCGGGATTGGAGACCCAGTACTTC	CASSLGLAGLETQYF
NA	TRBV6-2/TRBV6-3	TRBJ2-7	TRBD2	TGTGCCAGCAGTTACTCAGGACGATTCACTAGCGGGAGGATCTACGAGCAGTACTTC	CASSYSGRFTSGRIYEQYF
NA	TRBV7-9	TRBJ1-1	NA	TGTGCCAGCAGCTTATCGATAGGGAGGGCTGAAGCTTTCTTT	CASSLSIGRAEAFF
NA	TRBV5-1	TRBJ2-5	TRBD2	TGCGCCAGCAGCCCTGGGGCGGGAGGGCCGGAGACCCAGTACTTC	CASSPGAGGPETQYF
NA	TRBV5-4	TRBJ2-1	TRBD2	TGTGCCAGCAGCCCTTTGACTAGCGGGTACAATGAGCAGTTCTTC	CASSPLTSGYNEQFF
NA	TRBV30	TRBJ2-4	NA	TGTGCCTGGAGTGTACTTAGCGGTCTAATACTAGCCAAAAACATTCAGTACTTC	CAWSVLSGLILAKNIQYF
NA	TRBV30	TRBJ1-2	NA	TGTGCCTGGACTCGACAGGTCCTCTCTGGCTACACCTTC	CAWTRQVLSGYTF
once	TRBV23-1	TRBJ2-4	NA	TGCGCCAGCAGTCAATCGACAGGAAAGAATTTAGCCAAAAACATTCAGTACTTC	CASSQSTGKNLAKNIQYF